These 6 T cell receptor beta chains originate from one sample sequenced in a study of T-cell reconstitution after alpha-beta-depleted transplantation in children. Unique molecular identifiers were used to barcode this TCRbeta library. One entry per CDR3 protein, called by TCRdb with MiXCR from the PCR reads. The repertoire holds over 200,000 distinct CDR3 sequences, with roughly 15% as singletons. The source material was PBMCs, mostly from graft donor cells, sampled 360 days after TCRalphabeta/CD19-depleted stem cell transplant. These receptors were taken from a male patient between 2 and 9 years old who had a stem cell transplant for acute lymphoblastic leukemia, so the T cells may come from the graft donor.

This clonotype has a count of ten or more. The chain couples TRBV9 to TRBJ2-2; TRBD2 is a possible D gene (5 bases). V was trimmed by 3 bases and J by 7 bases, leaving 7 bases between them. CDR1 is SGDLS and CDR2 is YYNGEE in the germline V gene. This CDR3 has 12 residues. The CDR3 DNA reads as TGTGCCAGCAGCGAACTAGGCGGGGAGCTGTTTTTT. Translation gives CASSELGGELFF. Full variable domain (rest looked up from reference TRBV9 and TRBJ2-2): DSGVTQTPKHLITATGQRVTLRCSPRSGDLSVYWYQQSLDQGLQFLIQYYNGEERAKGNILERFSAQQFPDLHSELNLSSLELGDSALYFCASSELGGELFFGEGSRLTVL.

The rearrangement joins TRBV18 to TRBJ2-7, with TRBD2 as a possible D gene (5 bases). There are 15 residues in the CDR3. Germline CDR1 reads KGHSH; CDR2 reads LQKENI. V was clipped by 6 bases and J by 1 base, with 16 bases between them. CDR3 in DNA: TGTGCCAGCTCGTCCGAGGGTTCCGCTTCCTACGAGCAGTACTTC. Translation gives CASSSEGSASYEQYF.

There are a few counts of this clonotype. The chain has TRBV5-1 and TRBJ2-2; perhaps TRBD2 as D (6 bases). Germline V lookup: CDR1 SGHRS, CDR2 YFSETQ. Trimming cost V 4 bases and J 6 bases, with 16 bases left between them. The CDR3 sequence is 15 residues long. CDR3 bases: TGCGCCAGCAGCGGGACGGCTAGCGTAGCCGGGGAGCTGTTTTTT. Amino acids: CASSGTASVAGELFF.

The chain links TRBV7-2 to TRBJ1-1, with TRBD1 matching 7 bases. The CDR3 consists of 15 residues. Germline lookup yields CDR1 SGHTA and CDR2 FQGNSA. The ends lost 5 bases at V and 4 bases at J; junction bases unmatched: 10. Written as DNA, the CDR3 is TGTGCCAGCAGCCTGACAGGGTTGGTGGGCACTGAAGCTTTCTTT. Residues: CASSLTGLVGTEAFF.

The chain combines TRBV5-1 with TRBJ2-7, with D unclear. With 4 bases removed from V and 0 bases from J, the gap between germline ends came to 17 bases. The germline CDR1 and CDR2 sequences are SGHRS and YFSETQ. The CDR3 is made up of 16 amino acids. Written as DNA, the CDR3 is TGCGCCAGCAGCCAGTTTCTGCTCGGTAGCTCCTACGAGCAGTACTTC. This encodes CASSQFLLGSSYEQYF.

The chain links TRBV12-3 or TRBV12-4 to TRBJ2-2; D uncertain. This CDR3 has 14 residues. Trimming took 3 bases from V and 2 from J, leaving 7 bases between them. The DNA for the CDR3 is TGTGCCAGCAGTTTTCTAGACAACACCGGGGAGCTGTTTTTT. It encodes CASSFLDNTGELFF.